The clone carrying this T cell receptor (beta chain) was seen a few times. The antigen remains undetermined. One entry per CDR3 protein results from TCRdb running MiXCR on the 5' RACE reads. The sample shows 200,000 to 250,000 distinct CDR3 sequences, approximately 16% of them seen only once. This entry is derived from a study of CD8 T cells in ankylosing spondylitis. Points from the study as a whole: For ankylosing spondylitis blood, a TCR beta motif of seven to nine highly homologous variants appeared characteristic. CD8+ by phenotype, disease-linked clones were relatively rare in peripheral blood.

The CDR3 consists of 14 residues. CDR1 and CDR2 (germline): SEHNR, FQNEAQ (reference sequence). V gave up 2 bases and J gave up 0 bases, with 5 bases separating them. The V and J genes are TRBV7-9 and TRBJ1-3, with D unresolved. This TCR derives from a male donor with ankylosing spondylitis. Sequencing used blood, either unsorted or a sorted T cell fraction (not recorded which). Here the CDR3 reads CASSLSGSGNTIYF. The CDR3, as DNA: TGTGCCAGCAGCTTATCAGGCTCTGGAAACACCATATATTTT.